This T cell receptor beta chain derives from a study of control samples from healthy donors and cancer patients (dated by TCRdb to the early 2020s). Library preparation used the immunoSEQ multiplex PCR assay. The immuneACCESS repertoire file appears here via TCRdb, limited to in-frame rearrangements. These files lack a portion of the clones; in checked studies, under half of the deficit traces to unresolved V genes, and the cause of the others is not known. The sample data list 55,000 to 80,000 clones, and roughly 90% of these were observed just once. Approximately 5% of the sample lies in the top ten. For this clone: Its antigen has not been determined. The sample holds no much larger clone one base away, and base qualities are not on file.

Trimming takes 2 bases from V and 0 bases from J, and the germline ends sit 3 bases apart. The CDR3 runs 14 residues from the cysteine to the phenylalanine. The CDR3 DNA has 42 bases and is translated from base 1. The germline V gene (reference sequence) yields SGHKS for CDR1 and YYEKEE for CDR2. Here the chain combines TRBV5-5 and TRBJ2-6, with the identity of the D gene unclear. The sequenced sample was PBMCs. This TCR was recovered from a man in his 60s with colorectal cancer. The base sequence is TGTGCCAGCAGCTTTAGCTCTGGGGCCAACGTCCTGACTTTC. This gives the protein CASSFSSGANVLTF.